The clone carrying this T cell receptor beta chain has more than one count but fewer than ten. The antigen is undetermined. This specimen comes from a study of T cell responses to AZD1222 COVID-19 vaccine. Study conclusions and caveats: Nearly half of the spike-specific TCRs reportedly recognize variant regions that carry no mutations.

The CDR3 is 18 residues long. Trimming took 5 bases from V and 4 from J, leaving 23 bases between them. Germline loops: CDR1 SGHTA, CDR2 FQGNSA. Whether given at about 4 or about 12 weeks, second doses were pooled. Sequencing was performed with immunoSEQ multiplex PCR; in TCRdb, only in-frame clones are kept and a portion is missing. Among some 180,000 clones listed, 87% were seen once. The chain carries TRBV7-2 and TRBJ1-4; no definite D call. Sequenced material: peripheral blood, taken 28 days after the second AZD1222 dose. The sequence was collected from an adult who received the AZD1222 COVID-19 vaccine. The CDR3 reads CASSPQIGRSFYNEKLFF. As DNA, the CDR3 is TGTGCCAGCAGCCCACAGATCGGACGGTCCTTTTATAATGAAAAACTGTTTTTT.